This T cell receptor (beta chain) was found in a study of beta chain features in type 1 diabetes. Study outcomes and limitations: The study found moderately but significantly shorter TCRB CDR3s in all four CD4+ subsets of Type 1 diabetes patients.

The entirety of the isolated RNA underwent reverse transcription, so expressed TCRB transcripts were sequenced. Here immunoSEQ multiplex PCR was the method, and the copy in TCRdb shows in-frame clones only, minus some. Here the sample spans roughly 300,000 clones, roughly an eighth being singletons. Details on this clone: Its antigen is not known.

Losses at the gene ends were 7 bases for V and 4 bases for J; bases not matched to a gene: 3. This CDR3 spans 12 amino acids. Germline V CDR1 and CDR2: SNHLY, FYNNEI. The sample consisted of naive CD4+ T cells from blood. The TCR was taken from a man aged 30-40 years with type 1 diabetes. The chain links TRBV2 to TRBJ1-2, with 7 bases aligning to TRBD1. The CDR3 is CASKTGVYGYTF. DNA of the CDR3: TGTGCCAGCAAAACAGGGGTCTATGGCTACACCTTC.